The 20 T cell receptor beta chains below all came from one sample that was sequenced in a study of tissue T cells after allogeneic stem cell transplantation. The assay was immunoSEQ multiplex PCR, and TCRdb's table has in-frame clones only and misses some. The repertoire includes several thousand clones, roughly 50% of them detected once, and 22% sits in the top ten. Time point of the sample: mouse harvest day 14 after allogeneic transplant. The graft held 10^6 splenic CD5+ T cells and 10^7 T-cell-depleted bone marrow cells. The sequenced material came from gut tissue. The receptors were gathered from a female BALB/c mouse given C57BL/6 T cells with graft-versus-host disease after an allogeneic hematopoietic cell transplant.

In the case of this clone: Genes here carry mouse names. The CDR3 goes on 1 residue after the read ends, and that part is filled in from the germline J gene. The chain links TRBV26 to TRBJ1-3, with D tentatively TRBD1 (5 bases). V was cut by 2 bases and J by 1 base, with 6 bases left in between. The CDR3 is made up of 14 amino acids. Per the germline V gene, CDR1 is KGHPV and CDR2 is FQNQEV (reference sequence). CDR3 DNA, as far as it was read: TGTGCCAGCAGTCTGGGGGGGTCTGGAAATACGCTCTAT. This codes for CASSLGGSGNTLY. The CDR3 in full is CASSLGGSGNTLYF.

As to this clone: Gene names follow the mouse nomenclature. The read gets to within 1 residue of the CDR3 end, and the germline J gene fills in the rest. The rearrangement joins TRBV2 to TRBJ2-5, with TRBD1 identical over 8 bases. There are 15 residues in the CDR3. Per the germline V gene, CDR1 is LGHNA and CDR2 is YSYQKL. With V trimmed by 1 base and J by 6 bases, 6 bases remained unmatched. The CDR3 loop is CASSQAGGAVDTQYF. CDR3 DNA (partial): TGTGCCAGCAGCCAAGCAGGGGGCGCGGTGGACACCCAGTAC.

A remark on this clone: The germline and genes are mouse ones. The sequenced fragment ends 1 residue before the CDR3 boundary, so the rest is inferred from the germline J gene. V usage is TRBV4 and J usage is TRBJ2-1; 7 positions match TRBD1. V trimming: 4 bases; J trimming: 2 bases; junction bases outside the gene matches: 2. The CDR3 has 14 residues. CDR1 and CDR2 from the germline V gene are LGHDT and YNNKQL (reference sequence). CDR3 DNA (partial): TGTGCCAGCAGCTGGGGACAGCACTATGCTGAGCAGTTC. Its protein product is CASSWGQHYAEQF. The whole CDR3 protein is CASSWGQHYAEQFF.

As for this clone: Mouse germline and gene names are used. CDR3 DNA, as far as it was read: TGTGCCAGCAGCTTAGGGACTGGGGGGGCAGAAACGCTGTAT. Translated: CASSLGTGGAETLY. From start to end, the CDR3 is CASSLGTGGAETLYF. V gene TRBV3 combines with J gene TRBJ2-3; 11 nucleotides align to TRBD2. Read sequence stops 1 residue before the CDR3 end, and the germline J gene provides the missing end. This CDR3 spans 15 amino acids. V lost 1 base, J lost 3 bases, and 0 bases stayed unmatched. Germline V gives CDR1 SNHLY, CDR2 FYNGKV (reference sequence).

In regard to this clone: Genes and germline are mouse. The read ends 1 residue before the CDR3 terminus; that terminus is restored from the germline J gene. Other DNA variants within this sample encode the same CDR3. This chain links TRBV26 with TRBJ1-1; D ambiguous. Germline assignment: CDR1 KGHPV and CDR2 FQNQEV (reference sequence). The CDR3 covers 13 residues. The ends were cut back, 2 bases at V and 0 bases at J, with 4 bases in the middle. CDR3 DNA, as far as it was read: TGTGCCAGCAGTCTGGGACAGAACACAGAAGTCTTC. It encodes CASSLGQNTEVF. The CDR3 as a whole reads CASSLGQNTEVFF.

Comment on this clone: The gene symbols are mouse symbols. The sequenced fragment ends 1 residue before the CDR3 boundary, so the rest is inferred from the germline J gene. The chain couples TRBV16 to TRBJ2-4; the match to TRBD2 covers 7 bases. This CDR3 has 16 residues. The germline V gene has CDR1 SGHSA and CDR2 FRNQAP. V lost 1 base, J lost 3 bases, and 7 bases stayed unmatched. This CDR3 reads CASSLVGGRGQNTLYF. The sequenced part of the CDR3 DNA is TGTGCAAGCAGCTTAGTGGGGGGAAGGGGCCAAAACACCTTGTAC.

As for this clone: Here the gene names and germline are mouse. The read gets to within 1 residue of the CDR3 end, and the germline J gene fills in the rest. This sequence joins TRBV31 and TRBJ2-4, with 8 nucleotides matching TRBD2. Germline V gene lookup returns CDR1 GKSSPN and CDR2 SITVG. CDR3 length: 13 residues. The CDR3 here is CGRLGRGVNTLYF. The CDR3 bases that were read are TGTGGGCGACTGGGGAGAGGGGTAAACACCTTGTAC.

This clone has a handful of counts. Mouse gene names apply. The sequenced part of the CDR3 DNA is TGTGCAAGCAGCTTAGTAGGGGGAAACACAGAAGTCTTC. Translated, it gives CASSLVGGNTEVF. Given in full, the CDR3 is CASSLVGGNTEVFF. V and J are TRBV16 and TRBJ1-1; D might be TRBD1 (6 bases). The CDR3 end is not reached by the read, which stops 1 residue before it; the germline J gene fills it in. The V and J ends lost 1 base and 1 base respectively, with 7 bases between them. The length of the CDR3 is 14 residues. Germline V gives CDR1 SGHSA, CDR2 FRNQAP.

As to this clone: Gene names are the mouse ones. Incomplete CDR3 DNA: TGCTCCAGCAGTCAATCGGGAGGTCAAAACACCTTGTAC. Amino acid sequence: CSSSQSGGQNTLY. The whole CDR3 is CSSSQSGGQNTLYF. The chain joins TRBV23 to TRBJ2-4. The sequenced fragment ends 1 residue before the CDR3 boundary, so the rest is inferred from the germline J gene. CDR3 size: 14 residues. The germline V gene has CDR1 KGHTA and CDR2 FQNQQP.

In this sample, this clone turned up once. Mouse germline and gene names are used. The read finishes 1 residue shy of the CDR3 end, and the germline J gene is used to complete it. The V gene is TRBV26, the J gene TRBJ1-1, with D perhaps matching TRBD1 (5 bases). The CDR3 loop spans 14 amino acids. V was clipped by 0 bases and J by 4 bases, with 9 bases between them. Germline CDR1 reads KGHPV; CDR2 reads FQNQEV (reference sequence). Incomplete CDR3 DNA: TGTGCCAGCAGTCTGTCGGGGGGTGCCACAGAAGTCTTC. It specifies CASSLSGGATEVF. The complete CDR3 reads CASSLSGGATEVFF.

Comment on this clone: The listed genes are named as in mouse. Coverage ceases 1 residue before the CDR3 finishes, and the germline J gene fills in the end. The chain recombines TRBV3 with TRBJ2-7; D is unresolved. Germline V gives CDR1 SNHLY, CDR2 FYNGKV (reference sequence). The V gene lost 2 bases and the J gene lost 5 bases, with 4 bases spanning the gap. CDR3 length equals 11 residues. CDR3 protein: CASSLTDEQYF. CDR3 DNA (partial): TGTGCCAGCAGCTTAACAGATGAACAGTAC.

Comments on this clone: The gene names here belong to mouse. The sequence runs out 1 residue before the end of the CDR3; the remainder is reconstructed from the germline J gene. This chain links TRBV16 with TRBJ2-7, with D maybe TRBD1 (6 bases). The CDR3 is 13 amino acids. V gave up 3 bases and J gave up 4 bases, with 10 bases separating them. Per the germline V gene, CDR1 is SGHSA and CDR2 is FRNQAP. CDR3 bases read: TGTGCAAGCAGCTTTGGCAGGGGATATGAACAGTAC. Translating gives CASSFGRGYEQY. The CDR3 in its entirety is CASSFGRGYEQYF.

Points on this clone: Gene names denote mouse genes. The sequenced fragment ends 1 residue before the CDR3 boundary, so the rest is inferred from the germline J gene. The rearrangement links TRBV16 to TRBJ1-6, with D unclear. TRBJ1-6 is an open reading frame whose function is uncertain. From germline, CDR1 is SGHSA and CDR2 FRNQAP. V dropped 1 base and J dropped 9 bases, with 1 base sitting between them. The CDR3 is made up of 11 amino acids. CDR3 DNA (partial): TGTGCAAGCAGCTTAGTTTCGCCCCTCTAC. This gives the protein CASSLVSPLY. The CDR3, in full, reads CASSLVSPLYF.

Worth noting for this clone: Gene names and germline refer to mouse. The sequence runs out 1 residue before the end of the CDR3; the remainder is reconstructed from the germline J gene. This sequence joins TRBV26 and TRBJ1-1; the match to TRBD1 covers 8 bases. The J segment lost 7 bases and the V segment lost 2 bases, leaving 6 bases of the junction unmatched. The CDR3 covers 14 residues. Per the germline V gene, CDR1 is KGHPV and CDR2 is FQNQEV (reference sequence). The sequenced CDR3 bases are TGTGCCAGCAGTCTGGCAGGGGGCCGGGGAGAAGTCTTC. It translates to CASSLAGGRGEVF. The CDR3 as a whole reads CASSLAGGRGEVFF.

This clone was observed a few times. The gene names given are mouse names. The read finishes 1 residue shy of the CDR3 end, and the germline J gene is used to complete it. The chain uses TRBV29 and TRBJ2-7, with D possibly TRBD1 on 5 matching bases. In germline, CDR1 is MSHET, CDR2 SYDVDS. The V gene lost 0 bases and the J gene lost 3 bases, with 12 bases spanning the gap. This CDR3 is built from 15 residues. The CDR3 spells CASSLSPRQIYEQYF. Incomplete CDR3 DNA: TGTGCTAGCAGTTTATCACCACGACAGATCTATGAACAGTAC.

Concerning this clone itself: Genes and germline come from the mouse. The read terminates 1 residue ahead of where the CDR3 ends, so the germline J gene completes it. V usage is TRBV26 and J usage is TRBJ2-1; 9 bases fit TRBD2. With V trimmed by 5 bases and J by 4 bases, 0 bases remained unmatched. This CDR3 comprises 13 residues. Germline V CDR1 and CDR2: KGHPV, FQNQEV (reference sequence). CDR3: CASSDWGYAEQFF. The CDR3 bases that were read are TGTGCCAGCAGTGACTGGGGGTATGCTGAGCAGTTC.

Comment on this clone: Mouse germline and gene names are used. The CDR3 is cut off 1 residue early in the read; its end comes from the germline J gene. This sequence joins TRBV23 and TRBJ1-2. Germline values: CDR1 KGHTA, CDR2 FQNQQP. The CDR3 totals 15 residues. The CDR3 protein is CSSSQSKGGNSDYTF. The sequenced part of the CDR3 DNA is TGCTCCAGCAGTCAATCGAAGGGAGGAAACTCCGACTACACC.

To note about this clone: The gene symbols are mouse symbols. Read coverage stops 1 residue before the CDR3 terminus; the germline J gene supplies the remainder. V is TRBV3 and J is TRBJ2-2, with D perhaps TRBD1 or TRBD2 (5 bases each). V lost 4 bases and J 4 bases, leaving 10 bases between the germline ends. The CDR3 is made up of 14 amino acids. Germline V gene sequence: CDR1 SNHLY, CDR2 FYNGKV (reference sequence). The sequenced CDR3 bases are TGTGCCAGCAGCTACCCTGGGACCACCGGGCAGCTCTAC. Its protein is CASSYPGTTGQLY. The whole CDR3 protein reads CASSYPGTTGQLYF.

As regards this clone: Gene names denote mouse genes. The sequenced fragment ends 1 residue before the CDR3 boundary, so the rest is inferred from the germline J gene. The rearrangement links TRBV26 to TRBJ1-1, with unresolved D. Trimming removed 4 bases from V and 1 base from J, with 7 bases in between. The CDR3 contains 13 residues. Germline V gene data show CDR1 as KGHPV and CDR2 as FQNQEV (reference sequence). The part of the CDR3 DNA that was read is TGTGCCAGCAGTCGCGGGAGAAACACAGAAGTCTTC. Translating it yields CASSRGRNTEVF. The whole CDR3 reads CASSRGRNTEVFF.

To note about this clone: All gene names here are mouse names. The read is 1 residue too short to cover the CDR3 end, so that end is filled in from the germline J gene. The gene calls are TRBV26 and TRBJ2-5; D unclear. This CDR3 contains 11 residues. CDR1 and CDR2 from the germline V gene are KGHPV and FQNQEV (reference sequence). Deletions cut 6 bases from V and 3 bases from J, with 4 bases between. CDR3 region: CASSQQDTQYF. The DNA read from the CDR3 is TGTGCCAGCAGCCAACAAGACACCCAGTAC.